The subject of this entry is one T cell receptor (beta chain). This CDR3 comprises 14 residues. The V end lost 5 bases, the J end lost 5 bases, and 13 bases lay between the germline ends. CDR1 is SEHNR and CDR2 is FQNEAQ in the germline V gene (reference sequence). Authors' processing steps: Reference gene primer amplification gave estimated nucleated cell counts. Generated by immunoSEQ multiplex PCR, the TCRdb table keeps only in-frame clones and is missing some. The V and J calls and clone size come from that table; D and trimming were worked out from the DNA. The sample includes about 150,000 clones, roughly 90% seen only once; the top ten take roughly 2.5%. This entry belongs to a study of blood T cell repertoires in COVID-19. For the study at large: PBMCs, B-cell-depleted T cells, or T cells provided the cDNA or gDNA that made up the material.

Recruited during active infection, patients (from Seattle) were subsequently followed longitudinally. The TCR was taken from a human donor with COVID-19, enrolled during active disease. The donor label of this sample is uncertain. Sequenced material: peripheral blood. The J gene is TRBJ1-5, the V gene TRBV7-9; a possible D gene is TRBD1 (6 bases). The CDR3 DNA follows: TGTGCCAGCAGCCGGACAGAGAATTATCAGCCCCAGCATTTT. The encoded protein is CASSRTENYQPQHF.